The rows below give T cell receptor beta chains drawn from one sample of a study of cytomegalovirus exposure and HLA in healthy donors. Using immunoSEQ multiplex PCR, the repertoire was profiled, and TCRdb retains in-frame clones only, with some absent. The table lists about 160,000 clones, 70% to 90% of them singletons, with around 2.1% in the top ten. The material sequenced was PBMCs. Receptors originate from a man younger than 35 in good health and CMV-seropositive. The CDR3 runs from the conserved cysteine through the conserved F or W. The order of the fields is D gene, J gene, V gene, clone size, CDR3 protein, CDR3 DNA. The D gene is left open where the match is weak. Clone sizes are given selectively: once, few, many, or a class where the clone is expanded.

>-|TRBJ2-7|TRBV7-6|-
CASSLASGGGYEQYF
TGTGCCAGCAGCTTAGCGTCCGGGGGAGGCTACGAGCAGTACTTC
>TRBD1|TRBJ2-1|TRBV19|few
CASSPSRAGGEDEQFF
TGTGCCAGTAGTCCCTCAAGGGCAGGGGGCGAAGATGAGCAGTTCTTC
>TRBD2|TRBJ2-7|TRBV10-3|-
CAISDPVGSSGGGYEQYF
TGTGCCATCAGTGACCCCGTGGGGTCTAGCGGTGGAGGCTACGAGCAGTACTTC
>-|TRBJ2-3|TRBV20-1|-
CSAQRTDTQYF
TGCAGTGCTCAACGGACAGATACGCAGTATTTT
>-|TRBJ2-2|TRBV18|-
CASSPGSNTGELFF
TGTGCCAGCTCACCCGGTTCGAACACCGGGGAGCTGTTTTTT
>-|TRBJ1-6|TRBV27|-
CASNRGSYNSPLHF
TGTGCCAGCAATAGGGGTTCCTATAATTCACCCCTCCACTTT
>TRBD1|TRBJ2-3|TRBV5-6|-
CASSLEDRGTDTQYF
TGTGCCAGCAGCTTGGAGGACAGGGGCACAGATACGCAGTATTTT
>TRBD2|TRBJ2-1|TRBV4-3|-
CASSPAGGGRNEQFF
TGCGCCAGCAGCCCGGCGGGGGGGGGCCGCAATGAGCAGTTCTTC
>-|TRBJ2-2|TRBV18|-
CASSPPERGRGPGELFF
TGTGCCAGCTCACCTCCCGAGCGTGGGCGGGGACCCGGGGAGCTGTTTTTT
>-|TRBJ2-1|TRBV7-2|-
CASTLSTGSNEQFF
TGTGCCAGCACCCTGTCCACAGGCAGCAATGAGCAGTTCTTC
>TRBD1|TRBJ1-1|TRBV11-2|-
CASSWGQGVGGEAFF
TGTGCCAGCAGCTGGGGACAGGGGGTCGGTGGTGAAGCTTTCTTT
>-|TRBJ1-5|TRBV7-2|-
CASSFISWTKGSNQPQHF
TGTGCCAGCAGCTTTATTTCGTGGACAAAAGGTAGCAATCAGCCCCAGCATTTT
>TRBD1|TRBJ1-2|TRBV6-6|-
CASSATGVGNYGYTF
TGTGCCAGCAGTGCAACAGGGGTTGGGAACTATGGCTACACCTTC
>-|TRBJ1-1|TRBV5-1|-
CASSLGELLNTEAFF
TGCGCCAGCAGCTTGGGGGAGCTCTTGAACACTGAAGCTTTCTTT
>TRBD2|TRBJ2-1|TRBV19|-
CASSIGLAGRNEQFF
TGTGCCAGTAGTATAGGGCTAGCGGGGCGCAATGAGCAGTTCTTC
>-|TRBJ1-1|TRBV29-1|-
CSVEDWDIGRGTEAFF
TGCAGCGTTGAAGACTGGGACATCGGTAGGGGCACTGAAGCTTTCTTT
>-|TRBJ1-3|TRBV5-6|few
CASSFGGGGNTIYF
TGTGCCAGCAGCTTCGGAGGAGGAGGAAACACCATATATTTT
>-|TRBJ2-1|TRBV6-5|-
CASSYRKPSYNEQFF
TGTGCCAGCAGTTACCGTAAGCCGTCCTACAATGAGCAGTTCTTC
>-|TRBJ2-1|TRBV5-1|-
CASSLEGLVGSYNEQFF
TGCGCCAGCAGCTTGGAAGGTCTAGTCGGCTCCTACAATGAGCAGTTCTTC
>-|TRBJ1-4|TRBV5-1|-
CASSRRTGQTNEKLFF
TGCGCCAGCAGCCGCCGGACCGGACAGACCAATGAAAAACTGTTTTTT
>-|TRBJ2-1|TRBV7-2|-
CASSLRRGNEQFF
TGTGCCAGCAGCTTACGCAGGGGCAATGAGCAGTTCTTC
>-|TRBJ1-1|TRBV7-9|-
CASSTDRTANTEAFF
TGTGCCAGCAGCACCGACCGTACAGCGAACACTGAAGCTTTCTTT
>-|TRBJ1-5|TRBV7-2|-
CASSFLAAGGNQPQHF
TGTGCCAGCAGCTTCCTAGCGGCAGGGGGCAATCAGCCCCAGCATTTT
>-|TRBJ1-4|TRBV7-6|-
CASSPDTVNEKLFF
TGTGCCAGCAGCCCTGACACCGTAAATGAAAAACTGTTTTTT
>TRBD2|TRBJ2-5|TRBV5-1|-
CASSSGGSGGEETQYF
TGCGCCAGCAGCTCCGGAGGTAGCGGGGGGGAAGAGACCCAGTACTTC
>-|TRBJ1-1|TRBV2|-
CASRALEGGTEAFF
TGTGCCAGCAGGGCCCTGGAGGGGGGGACTGAAGCTTTCTTT
>TRBD1|TRBJ1-6|TRBV2|-
CASRRGDSHNSPLHF
TGTGCCAGCAGAAGAGGGGACAGCCATAATTCACCCCTCCACTTT
>-|TRBJ1-2|TRBV6-1|-
CASSDGVLYGYTF
TGTGCCAGCAGTGACGGGGTCCTCTATGGCTACACCTTC
>TRBD1|TRBJ2-4|TRBV7-9|-
CASSPGTGHIQYF
TGTGCCAGCAGCCCCGGGACAGGCCATATTCAGTACTTC
>-|TRBJ2-7|TRBV29-1|-
CSVGQARSYEQYF
TGCAGCGTTGGGCAAGCTAGATCCTACGAGCAGTACTTC
>-|TRBJ1-5|TRBV6-1|-
CASSAGKNSNQPQHF
TGTGCCAGCAGTGCCGGGAAGAATAGCAATCAGCCCCAGCATTTT
>-|TRBJ2-1|TRBV7-9|-
CASSVSWGETSDNEQFF
TGTGCCAGCAGCGTCTCTTGGGGGGAAACTTCGGACAATGAGCAGTTCTTC
>-|TRBJ2-7|TRBV6-4|-
CASRGGMSDRPYEQYF
TGTGCCAGCAGGGGGGGGATGTCGGACAGACCCTACGAGCAGTACTTC
>TRBD2|TRBJ2-3|TRBV4-1|-
CASSARLAGGPVTDTQYF
TGCGCCAGCAGCGCCAGACTAGCGGGGGGCCCTGTCACAGATACGCAGTATTTT
>-|TRBJ1-2|TRBV6-5|-
CASSYTTGEGYTF
TGTGCCAGCAGTTACACGACAGGAGAGGGCTACACCTTC
>TRBD1|TRBJ2-3|TRBV7-9|-
CASSLSTGVVDTQYF
TGTGCCAGCAGCTTATCGACAGGGGTCGTAGATACGCAGTATTTT
>-|TRBJ1-2|TRBV9|-
CASSVQGREYGYTF
TGTGCCAGCAGCGTGCAAGGAAGGGAGTATGGCTACACCTTC
>TRBD1|TRBJ1-1|TRBV13|-
CASSPQGQGLNTEAFF
TGTGCCAGCAGCCCACAAGGACAGGGATTGAACACTGAAGCTTTCTTT
>-|TRBJ1-5|TRBV19|-
CASTLTRDQPQHF
TGTGCCAGTACCCTAACCAGGGATCAGCCCCAGCATTTT
>TRBD1|TRBJ2-6|TRBV14|-
CASSQRDRGRSGANVLTF
TGTGCCAGCAGCCAGCGGGACAGGGGGCGATCTGGGGCCAACGTCCTGACTTTC
>-|TRBJ1-2|TRBV6-6|-
CASSGGVLYTF
TGTGCCAGCTCCGGGGGAGTACTCTACACCTTC